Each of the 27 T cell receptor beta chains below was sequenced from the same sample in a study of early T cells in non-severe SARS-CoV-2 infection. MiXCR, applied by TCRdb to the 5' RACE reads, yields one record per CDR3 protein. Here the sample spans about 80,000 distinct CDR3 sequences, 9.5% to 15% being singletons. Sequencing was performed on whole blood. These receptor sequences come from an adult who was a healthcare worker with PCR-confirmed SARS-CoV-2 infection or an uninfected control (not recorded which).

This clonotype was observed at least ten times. CDR3 loop: CASSPLALTMGEQYF. The DNA for the CDR3 is TGTGCCAGCAGTCCGCTAGCGTTGACAATGGGCGAGCAGTACTTC. The V and J genes are TRBV6-2 or TRBV6-3 and TRBJ2-7; TRBD2 is a possible D gene (6 bases). The CDR3 has 15 amino acids. The V end lost 5 bases, the J end lost 6 bases, and 20 bases lay between the germline ends. CDR1 and CDR2 from the germline V gene are MNHEY and SVGEGT.

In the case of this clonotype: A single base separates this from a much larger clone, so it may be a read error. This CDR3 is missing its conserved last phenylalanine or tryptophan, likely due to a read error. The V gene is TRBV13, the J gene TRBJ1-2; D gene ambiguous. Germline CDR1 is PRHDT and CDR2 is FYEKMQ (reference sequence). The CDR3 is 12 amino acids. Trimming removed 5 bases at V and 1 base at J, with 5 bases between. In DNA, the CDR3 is TGTGCCAGCAGCCAGAGTAACTATGGCTACACCTAC. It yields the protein CASSQSNYGYTY.

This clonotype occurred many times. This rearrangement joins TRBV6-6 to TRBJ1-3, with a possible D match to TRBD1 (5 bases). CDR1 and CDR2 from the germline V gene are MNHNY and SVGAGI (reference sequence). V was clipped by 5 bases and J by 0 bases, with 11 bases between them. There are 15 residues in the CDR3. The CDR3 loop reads CASSADSYSGNTIYF. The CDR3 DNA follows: TGTGCCAGCAGTGCCGACAGCTACTCTGGAAACACCATATATTTT.

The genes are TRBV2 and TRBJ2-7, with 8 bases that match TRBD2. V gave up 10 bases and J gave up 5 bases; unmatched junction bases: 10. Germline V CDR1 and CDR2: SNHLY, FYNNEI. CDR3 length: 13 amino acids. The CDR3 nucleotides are TGTGCCATTTCGGGGGGTAGCGGGAACGAGCAGTACTTC. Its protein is CAISGGSGNEQYF.

The CDR3 DNA sequence: TGTGCCAGCAGCCTACAGGGACGTTGGGGCACAGATACGCAGTATTTT. Its protein is CASSLQGRWGTDTQYF. The rearrangement links TRBV7-2 to TRBJ2-3, with D possibly being TRBD1 (6 bases). CDR3 length: 16 amino acids. In germline, CDR1 is SGHTA, CDR2 FQGNSA. The V and J ends lost 5 bases and 1 base respectively, with 16 bases between them.

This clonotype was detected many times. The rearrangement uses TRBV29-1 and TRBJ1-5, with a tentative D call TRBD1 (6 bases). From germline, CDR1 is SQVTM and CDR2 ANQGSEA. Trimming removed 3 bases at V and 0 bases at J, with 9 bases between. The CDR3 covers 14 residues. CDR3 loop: CSVDTGISNQPQHF. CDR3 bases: TGCAGCGTTGATACAGGGATTAGCAATCAGCCCCAGCATTTT.

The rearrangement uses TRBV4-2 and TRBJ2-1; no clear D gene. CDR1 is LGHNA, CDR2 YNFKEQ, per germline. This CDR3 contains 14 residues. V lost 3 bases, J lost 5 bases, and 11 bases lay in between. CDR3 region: CASSQRPRNNEQFF. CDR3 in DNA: TGTGCCAGCAGCCAGCGGCCCAGGAACAATGAGCAGTTCTTC.

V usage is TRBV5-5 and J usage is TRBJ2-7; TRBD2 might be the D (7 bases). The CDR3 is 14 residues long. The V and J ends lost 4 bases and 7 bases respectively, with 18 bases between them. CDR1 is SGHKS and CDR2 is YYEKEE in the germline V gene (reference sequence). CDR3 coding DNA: TGTGCCAGCAGCACCCAGGCCGGGGGGCGGGAGCAGTACTTC. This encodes CASSTQAGGREQYF.

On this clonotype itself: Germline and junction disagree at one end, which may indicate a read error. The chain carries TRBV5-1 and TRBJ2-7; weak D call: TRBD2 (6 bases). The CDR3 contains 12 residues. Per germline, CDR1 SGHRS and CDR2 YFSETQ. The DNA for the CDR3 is TGCACCAGCAGCTTGGCGGGATACGAGCAGTACTTC. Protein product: CTSSLAGYEQYF.

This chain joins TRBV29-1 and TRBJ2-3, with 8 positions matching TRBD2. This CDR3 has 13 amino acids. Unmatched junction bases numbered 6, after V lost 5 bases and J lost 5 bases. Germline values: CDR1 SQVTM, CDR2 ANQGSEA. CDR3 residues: CSVRPGGLDTQYF. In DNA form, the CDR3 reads TGCAGCGTTCGCCCGGGAGGGTTAGATACGCAGTATTTT.

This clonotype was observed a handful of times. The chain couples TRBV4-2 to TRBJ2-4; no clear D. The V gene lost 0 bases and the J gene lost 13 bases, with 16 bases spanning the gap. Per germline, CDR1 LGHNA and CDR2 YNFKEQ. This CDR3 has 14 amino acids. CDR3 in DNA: TGTGCCAGCAGCCAAGATCGAAGGCAAGTCGGGCAGTACTTC. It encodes CASSQDRRQVGQYF.

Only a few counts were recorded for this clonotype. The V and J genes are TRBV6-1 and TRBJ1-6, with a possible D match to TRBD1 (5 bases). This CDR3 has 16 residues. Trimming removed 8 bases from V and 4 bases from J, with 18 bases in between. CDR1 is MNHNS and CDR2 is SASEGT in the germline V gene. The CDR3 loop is CASGGTFLGYNSPLHF. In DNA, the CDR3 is TGTGCCAGCGGGGGAACCTTCCTGGGGTATAATTCACCCCTCCACTTT.

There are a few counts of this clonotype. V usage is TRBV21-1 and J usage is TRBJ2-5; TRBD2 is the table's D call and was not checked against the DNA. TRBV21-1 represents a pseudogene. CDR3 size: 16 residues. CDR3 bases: TGTGCCAGCAGCAGACTAGCGGGAGGGCCCTATGAGACCCAGTACTTC. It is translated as CASSRLAGGPYETQYF.

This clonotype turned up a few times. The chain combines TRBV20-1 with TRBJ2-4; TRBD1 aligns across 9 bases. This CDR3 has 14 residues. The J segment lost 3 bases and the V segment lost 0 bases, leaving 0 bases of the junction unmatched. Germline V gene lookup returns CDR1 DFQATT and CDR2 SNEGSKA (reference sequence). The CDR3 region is CSARETGGKNIQYF. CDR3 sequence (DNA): TGCAGTGCTAGAGAGACAGGGGGCAAAAACATTCAGTACTTC.

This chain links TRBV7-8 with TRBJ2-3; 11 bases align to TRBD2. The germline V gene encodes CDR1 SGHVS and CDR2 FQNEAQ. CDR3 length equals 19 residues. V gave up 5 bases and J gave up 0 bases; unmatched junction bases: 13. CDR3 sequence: CASSHDGRTSGSSTDTQYF. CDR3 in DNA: TGTGCCAGCAGCCACGACGGGAGGACTAGCGGGTCGAGCACAGATACGCAGTATTTT.

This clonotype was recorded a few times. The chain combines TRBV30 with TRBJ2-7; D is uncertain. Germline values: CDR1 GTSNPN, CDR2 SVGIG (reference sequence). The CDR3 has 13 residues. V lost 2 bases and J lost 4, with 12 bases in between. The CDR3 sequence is CAWSTRPAYEQYF. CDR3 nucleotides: TGTGCCTGGAGTACTCGACCGGCTTACGAGCAGTACTTC.

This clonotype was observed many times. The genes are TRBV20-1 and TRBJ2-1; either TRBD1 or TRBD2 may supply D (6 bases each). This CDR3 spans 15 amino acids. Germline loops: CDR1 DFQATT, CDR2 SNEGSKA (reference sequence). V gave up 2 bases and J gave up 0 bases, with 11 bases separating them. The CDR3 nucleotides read TGCAGTGCTAGACCCGGGGGACACTCCTACAATGAGCAGTTCTTC. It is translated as CSARPGGHSYNEQFF.

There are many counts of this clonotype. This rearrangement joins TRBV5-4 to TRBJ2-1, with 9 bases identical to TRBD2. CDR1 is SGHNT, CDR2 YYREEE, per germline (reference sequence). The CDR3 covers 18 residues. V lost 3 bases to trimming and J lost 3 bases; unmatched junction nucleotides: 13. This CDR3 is CASSWGGASGALYNEQFF. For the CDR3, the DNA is TGTGCCAGCAGCTGGGGGGGCGCTAGCGGGGCTCTCTACAATGAGCAGTTCTTC.

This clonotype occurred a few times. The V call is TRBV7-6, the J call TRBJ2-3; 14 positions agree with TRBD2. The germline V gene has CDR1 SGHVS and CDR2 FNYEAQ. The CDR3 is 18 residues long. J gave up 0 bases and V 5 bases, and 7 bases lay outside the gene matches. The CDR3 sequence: CASSTGTSGRRSTDTQYF. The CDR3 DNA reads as TGTGCCAGCAGCACCGGGACTAGCGGGAGAAGAAGCACAGATACGCAGTATTTT.

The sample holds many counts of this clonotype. The CDR3 region is CASRRHNPGLAGDANTGELFF. DNA of the CDR3: TGTGCCAGCAGGCGACATAATCCGGGACTAGCGGGAGACGCGAACACCGGGGAGCTGTTTTTT. V usage is TRBV3-1 and J usage is TRBJ2-2; TRBD2 agrees at 14 bases. Looked up from germline, CDR1 is LGHDT and CDR2 is YNNKEL (reference sequence). V gave up 6 bases and J gave up 0 bases; unmatched junction bases: 15. The CDR3 sequence is 21 residues long. The full variable domain, with the rest looked up from reference TRBV3-1 and TRBJ2-2, is DTAVSQTPKYLVTQMGNDKSIKCEQNLGHDTMYWYKQDSKKFLKIMFSYNNKELIINETVPNRFSPKSPDKAHLNLHINSLELGDSAVYFCASRRHNPGLAGDANTGELFFGEGSRLTVL.

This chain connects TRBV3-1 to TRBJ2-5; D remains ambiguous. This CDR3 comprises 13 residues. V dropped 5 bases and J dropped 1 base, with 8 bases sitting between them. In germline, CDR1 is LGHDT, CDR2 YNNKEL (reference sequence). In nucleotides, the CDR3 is TGTGCCAGCAGCTTATGGTCCCAAGAGACCCAGTACTTC. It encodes CASSLWSQETQYF.

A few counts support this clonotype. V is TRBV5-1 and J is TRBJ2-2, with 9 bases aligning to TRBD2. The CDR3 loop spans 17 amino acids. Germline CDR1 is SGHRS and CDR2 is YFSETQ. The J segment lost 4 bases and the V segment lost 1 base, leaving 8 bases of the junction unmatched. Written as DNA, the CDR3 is TGCGCCAGCAGCTTGTCTAGCGGGACCCAGGGCACCGGGGAGCTGTTTTTT. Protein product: CASSLSSGTQGTGELFF.

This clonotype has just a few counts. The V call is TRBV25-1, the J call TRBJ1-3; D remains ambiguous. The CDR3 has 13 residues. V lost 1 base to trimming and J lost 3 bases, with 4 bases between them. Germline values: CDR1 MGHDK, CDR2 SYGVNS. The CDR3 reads CASSELNGNTIYF. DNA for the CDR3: TGTGCCAGCAGTGAATTGAATGGAAACACCATATATTTT.

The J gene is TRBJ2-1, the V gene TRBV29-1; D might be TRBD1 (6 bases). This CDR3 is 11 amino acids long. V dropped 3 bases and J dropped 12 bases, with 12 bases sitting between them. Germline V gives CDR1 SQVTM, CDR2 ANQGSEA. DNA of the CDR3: TGCAGCGTTGATGGGGGCCGGGGGCAGTTCTTC. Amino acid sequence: CSVDGGRGQFF.

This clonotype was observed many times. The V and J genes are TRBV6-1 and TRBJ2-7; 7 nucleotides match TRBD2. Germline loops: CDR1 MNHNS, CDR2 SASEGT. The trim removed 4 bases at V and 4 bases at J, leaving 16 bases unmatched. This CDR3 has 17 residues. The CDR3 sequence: CASSASPGEGNAYEQYF. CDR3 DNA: TGTGCCAGCAGTGCATCCCCCGGGGAGGGGAACGCGTACGAGCAGTACTTC.

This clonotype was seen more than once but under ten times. CDR3 DNA sequence: TGCGCCAGCAGCCAAGGAGGGCTGTCCTACAATGAGCAGTTCTTC. This encodes CASSQGGLSYNEQFF. The V call is TRBV4-1, the J call TRBJ2-1; perhaps TRBD2 as D (5 bases). This CDR3 has 15 amino acids. Germline assignment: CDR1 MGHRA and CDR2 YSYEKL. Deletions cut 1 base from V and 1 base from J, with 8 bases between.

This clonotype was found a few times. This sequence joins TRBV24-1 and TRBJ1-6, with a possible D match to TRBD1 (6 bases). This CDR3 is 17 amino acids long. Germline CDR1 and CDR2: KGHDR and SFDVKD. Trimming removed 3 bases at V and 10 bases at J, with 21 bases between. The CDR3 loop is CATSDRRLYREGSPLHF. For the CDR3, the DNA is TGTGCCACCAGTGATCGCCGCCTTTACAGGGAGGGATCACCCCTCCACTTT.